This record looks at one T cell receptor (beta chain) sequence and its context. The antigen is undetermined. PCR was performed using 60 Vbeta and 13 Jbeta primers. Some clones are missing from TCRdb's copy, which holds only in-frame ones; the method was immunoSEQ multiplex PCR. The repertoire includes about 240,000 clones, approximately 81% of them detected once, and 0.2% to 0.3% sits in the top ten. This sample stems from a study of cytomegalovirus exposure and HLA in healthy donors. Findings and caveats of the study: The authors enumerated roughly 180 TCR beta chains as linked to cytomegalovirus. Indistinguishability led to the exclusion of some V segments, TRBV6-2 and TRBV6-3 included. Links to common viral pathogens appeared, in a later analysis, for several of the most significant clusters.

CDR3 length: 14 residues. The junction had 6 bases not matched to a gene; V was cut back by 5 bases and J by 3 bases. CDR1 is SGHTA, CDR2 FQGTGA, per germline. Sequenced material: PBMCs. V usage is TRBV7-3 and J usage is TRBJ2-5; 7 bases are shared with TRBD2. The receptor comes from a girl aged 2-15 years in good health and CMV-seronegative. CDR3 sequence (DNA): TGTGCCAGCAGCCAGAGCGGGGCGAAAGAGACCCAGTACTTC. This sequence encodes CASSQSGAKETQYF.